This TCR beta chain was sequenced in a study of cytomegalovirus exposure and HLA in healthy donors. Study-wide results and limits: Later genetic work tied a missense DCLRE1C variant to beta-chain V and J trimming.

60 Vbeta and 13 Jbeta primers were used in PCR. Using immunoSEQ multiplex PCR, the repertoire was profiled, and TCRdb retains in-frame clones only, with some absent. The data show approximately 190,000 clones, 75% to 90% seen once. This CDR3 is 13 amino acids long. Germline assignment: CDR1 MDHEN and CDR2 SYDVKM. V shed 10 bases and J shed 0 bases, with 13 bases lying between them. Worth noting for this clone: Its matching antigen is unknown.

The receptor comes from a man aged 35-49 years in good health and CMV-seropositive. The specimen was PBMCs. The chain joins TRBV28 to TRBJ2-7; D might be TRBD2 (5 bases). The CDR3 nucleotides read TGTGCCACCCTGGGGAGTTACTCCTACGAGCAGTACTTC. Translated, it gives CATLGSYSYEQYF.